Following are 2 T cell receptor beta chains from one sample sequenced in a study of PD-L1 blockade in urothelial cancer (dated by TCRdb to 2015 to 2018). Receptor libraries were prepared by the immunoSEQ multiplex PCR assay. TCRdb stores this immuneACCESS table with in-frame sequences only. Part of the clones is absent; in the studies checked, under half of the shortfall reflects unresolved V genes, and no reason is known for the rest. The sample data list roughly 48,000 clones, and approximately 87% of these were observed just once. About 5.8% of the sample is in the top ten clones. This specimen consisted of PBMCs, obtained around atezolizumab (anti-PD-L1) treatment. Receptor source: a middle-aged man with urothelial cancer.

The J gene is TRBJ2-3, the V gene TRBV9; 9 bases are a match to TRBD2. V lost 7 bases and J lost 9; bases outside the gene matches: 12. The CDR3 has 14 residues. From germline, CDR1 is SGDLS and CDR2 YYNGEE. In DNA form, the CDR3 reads TGTGCCAGCGCGGGAGGGGACCGCTGGGGGACGCAGTATTTT. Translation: CASAGGDRWGTQYF. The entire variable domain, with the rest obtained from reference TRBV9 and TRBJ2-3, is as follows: DSGVTQTPKHLITATGQRVTLRCSPRSGDLSVYWYQQSLDQGLQFLIQYYNGEERAKGNILERFSAQQFPDLHSELNLSSLELGDSALYFCASAGGDRWGTQYFGPGTRLTVL.

The CDR3 DNA sequence: TGTGCCAGCAGTTTGGGCGGGAGGGCCGTTCTCGAGCAGTACTTC. Amino acids: CASSLGGRAVLEQYF. J is TRBJ2-7 and V is TRBV28; 9 bases match TRBD2. V was pared by 3 bases and J by 6 bases, with 9 bases of the junction left unmatched. From germline, CDR1 is MDHEN and CDR2 SYDVKM. The CDR3 runs 15 residues.